This passage covers 10 T cell receptor beta chains from one sample sequenced in a study of siplizumab effects on memory and regulatory T cells. The method was immunoSEQ multiplex PCR; TCRdb's version includes in-frame clones alone and lacks a portion of them. The sample holds 100,000 or so clones, 92% seen once. The sequenced sample consisted of Tregs sorted from blood. Receptors were obtained from a human donor in good health.

V usage is TRBV19 and J usage is TRBJ1-2; D unclear. CDR3 length: 16 amino acids. CDR1 is LNHDA, CDR2 SQIVND, per germline (reference sequence). V lost 0 bases, J lost 2 bases, and 13 bases lay in between. In nucleotides, the CDR3 is TGTGCCAGTAGTATAGATCAGGAGGCGTTGAACTATGGCTACACCTTC. As protein: CASSIDQEALNYGYTF.

This sequence joins TRBV29-1 and TRBJ2-7; D perhaps matches TRBD1 (7 bases). The CDR3 is 12 residues long. Germline lookup yields CDR1 SQVTM and CDR2 ANQGSEA. Trimming removed 8 bases from V and 3 bases from J, with 14 bases in between. For the CDR3, the DNA is TGCAGCTATGGGAGGACAGGCTACGAGCAGTACTTC. Protein product: CSYGRTGYEQYF.

The DNA of the CDR3 is TGTGCCAGCAGCTTAGGTCATGGGACGGCGAAGAACTATGGCTACACCTTC. Its translation: CASSLGHGTAKNYGYTF. J is TRBJ1-2 and V is TRBV7-8; D perhaps matches TRBD1 (5 bases). The V end was cut by 1 base, the J end by 2 bases, with 17 bases between. CDR3 length equals 17 residues. From germline, CDR1 is SGHVS and CDR2 FQNEAQ.

This clone turned up a few times. The CDR3 spells CASSRQPTNTEAFF. The CDR3 region has the DNA TGTGCCAGTAGTAGGCAACCGACGAACACTGAAGCTTTCTTT. The J gene is TRBJ1-1, the V gene TRBV19, with D unclear. CDR3 length: 14 amino acids. The V end was cut by 4 bases, the J end by 1 base, with 10 bases between. Looked up from germline, CDR1 is LNHDA and CDR2 is SQIVND (reference sequence). The full variable domain, with the rest looked up from reference TRBV19 and TRBJ1-1, is DGGITQSPKYLFRKEGQNVTLSCEQNLNHDAMYWYRQDPGQGLRLIYYSQIVNDFQKGDIAEGYSVSREKKESFPLTVTSAQKNPTAFYLCASSRQPTNTEAFFGQGTRLTVV.

The chain joins TRBV19 to TRBJ2-3, with a tentative D call TRBD2 (6 bases). With 2 bases removed from V and 4 bases from J, the gap between germline ends came to 10 bases. The CDR3 contains 14 residues. The germline V gene encodes CDR1 LNHDA and CDR2 SQIVND (reference sequence). Written as DNA, the CDR3 is TGTGCCAGTAGTATACAGGGAGGCGCAGATACGCAGTATTTT. Its protein is CASSIQGGADTQYF.

This chain joins TRBV6-1 and TRBJ1-5; D is possibly TRBD1 (6 bases). There are 13 residues in the CDR3. CDR1 is MNHNS, CDR2 SASEGT, per germline. V was trimmed by 6 bases and J by 8 bases, leaving 14 bases between them. CDR3 DNA sequence: TGTGCCAGCAGGAATCAGGGGAGAGAGCCCCAGCATTTT. Translation gives CASRNQGREPQHF.

The chain couples TRBV6-1 to TRBJ1-2; D not resolved. This CDR3 contains 12 residues. Per germline, CDR1 MNHNS and CDR2 SASEGT. V lost 8 bases and J lost 1, with 8 bases in between. Written as DNA, the CDR3 is TGTGCCAGCGGTCACCTTAACTATGGCTACACCTTC. Protein: CASGHLNYGYTF.

There are many counts of this clone. This sequence joins TRBV9 and TRBJ2-7, with D perhaps TRBD1 (7 bases). The V gene lost 4 bases and the J gene lost 4 bases, with 18 bases spanning the gap. CDR1 and CDR2 (germline): SGDLS, YYNGEE. The CDR3 is made up of 15 amino acids. The DNA of the CDR3 is TGTGCCAGCAGCCCTTCGGTCGGGGGACAGTACGAGCAGTACTTC. This translates into CASSPSVGGQYEQYF.

The CDR3, as DNA: TGTGCCAGCAGGCCGACAGGTTACACAGATACGCAGTATTTT. Translating gives CASRPTGYTDTQYF. The V call is TRBV28, the J call TRBJ2-3; tentatively, D is TRBD1 (6 bases). The germline V and J ends were trimmed by 6 bases and 2 bases, with 12 bases remaining between them. The CDR3 has 14 residues. Germline V gene data show CDR1 as MDHEN and CDR2 as SYDVKM.

The rearrangement joins TRBV4-1 to TRBJ2-3, with TRBD2 identical over 9 bases. The CDR3 is 18 amino acids. Losses at the gene ends were 2 bases for V and 2 bases for J; bases not matched to a gene: 11. Looked up from germline, CDR1 is MGHRA and CDR2 is YSYEKL. The CDR3 spells CASSQKFGLAGHTDTQYF. The DNA of the CDR3 is TGCGCCAGCAGCCAAAAATTCGGGCTAGCGGGACACACAGATACGCAGTATTTT.